Described below is a single T cell receptor (beta chain) sequence and its context. The junction departs from the called germline gene at one end, perhaps through a read error. Looked up from germline, CDR1 is SGHTA and CDR2 is FQGTGA. The CDR3 consists of 13 residues. This entry is derived from a study of identical twins. TCRdb called the 5' RACE reads again in MiXCR, with one record for every CDR3 protein. The sample lists roughly 720,000 distinct CDR3 sequences; 15% to 20% were seen once. Another study also made use of these data, one on T cells expressing NK-cell markers.

The V call is TRBV7-3, the J call TRBJ2-2; D may be TRBD2 (5 bases). The source material was PBMCs. This sequence originates from a woman between 18 and 30 years old in good health. The CDR3 DNA is TGTGCCAGCAGCCCTCCAACAGCCGGGGTGCTGTTTTTT. As protein: CASSPPTAGVLFF.